Each of the 25 T cell receptor beta chains below was sequenced from the same sample in a study of blood T cell repertoires in COVID-19. Measured with immunoSEQ multiplex PCR; TCRdb has only the in-frame clones, and not every one. Counted here are tens of thousands of clones, about 90% occurring once; the ten biggest clones make up 5.1%. Sample: peripheral blood. These receptors came from a human donor in a cohort sampled during active COVID-19.

The chain carries TRBV15 and TRBJ2-1, with 7 bases aligning to TRBD1. With 2 bases clipped from V and 0 bases from J, the junction kept 4 bases outside the gene matches. Germline V gives CDR1 LNHNV, CDR2 YYDKDF (reference sequence). CDR3 length: 16 amino acids. CDR3 protein: CATSRRGGASYNEQFF. CDR3 coding DNA: TGTGCCACCAGCAGAAGAGGGGGCGCCTCCTACAATGAGCAGTTCTTC.

This clone was seen a single time. The chain employs TRBV7-2 and TRBJ1-5; D remains ambiguous. The germline V gene has CDR1 SGHTA and CDR2 FQGNSA. V was trimmed by 1 base and J by 9 bases, leaving 13 bases between them. CDR3 length: 14 amino acids. CDR3 sequence: CASSLGIGLGPQHF. The CDR3 bases are TGTGCCAGCAGCTTAGGAATAGGACTGGGGCCCCAGCATTTT.

For the CDR3, the DNA is TGTGCCACCCGTCGCGGGGGACAGGGACATTACGAGCAGTACTTC. Its protein product is CATRRGGQGHYEQYF. This chain joins TRBV15 and TRBJ2-7, with TRBD1 identical over 9 bases. V shed 8 bases, J shed 4 bases, and the junction held 12 bases outside the gene matches. Germline V gives CDR1 LNHNV, CDR2 YYDKDF (reference sequence). The CDR3 has 15 amino acids.

The V gene is TRBV6-5, the J gene TRBJ2-7; 11 bases fit TRBD2. Germline CDR1 and CDR2: MNHEY and SVGAGI. The CDR3 extends over 15 amino acids. After removal of 6 bases from V and 1 base from J, the junction contained 5 bases not matched to a gene. CDR3 nucleotide sequence: TGTGCCAGCAGACCCCTAGCGGGAGGTTCCTACGAGCAGTACTTC. It is translated as CASRPLAGGSYEQYF.

The chain uses TRBV27 and TRBJ2-1, with 16 positions matching TRBD2. CDR1 and CDR2 (germline): MNHEY, SMNVEV (reference sequence). CDR3 length: 21 amino acids. V was pared by 3 bases and J by 6 bases, with 17 bases of the junction left unmatched. In DNA form, the CDR3 reads TGTGCCAGCAGTTTTCATATGCCGGGGACTAGCGGGAGGGCCTATGTCAATGAGCAGTTCTTC. Its translation: CASSFHMPGTSGRAYVNEQFF.

This clone showed up just once. The genes are TRBV7-2 and TRBJ2-7; D is possibly TRBD1 (5 bases). This CDR3 is built from 13 residues. CDR1 SGHTA and CDR2 FQGNSA come from the germline V gene. V lost 5 bases and J lost 6, with 14 bases in between. Written as DNA, the CDR3 is TGTGCCAGCAGCCGTGGCAGGGTCCCCGAGCAGTACTTC. Its protein product is CASSRGRVPEQYF.

This clone was seen only once. DNA for the CDR3: TGCGCCAGCAGCTTGGCTGCAACTAATGAAAAACTGTTTTTT. Its translation: CASSLAATNEKLFF. This rearrangement joins TRBV5-1 to TRBJ1-4; D is ambiguous. CDR3 length: 14 amino acids. Trimming took 0 bases from V and 0 from J, leaving 3 bases between them. Germline V gene sequence: CDR1 SGHRS, CDR2 YFSETQ. The whole variable domain, filled in from reference TRBV5-1 and TRBJ1-4, reads KAGVTQTPRYLIKTRGQQVTLSCSPISGHRSVSWYQQTPGQGLQFLFEYFSETQRNKGNFPGRFSGRQFSNSRSEMNVSTLELGDSALYLCASSLAATNEKLFFGSGTQLSVL.

The chain employs TRBV6-5 and TRBJ2-5; 8 bases are a match to TRBD1. CDR1 is MNHEY, CDR2 SVGAGI, per germline. This CDR3 has 14 amino acids. V lost 6 bases to trimming and J lost 5 bases; unmatched junction nucleotides: 8. The CDR3 sequence is CASRRTGSGETQYF. The DNA of the CDR3 is TGTGCCAGCAGGAGGACAGGGTCCGGTGAGACCCAGTACTTC.

A note on this clone: The junction shows a germline mismatch at one end, possibly a read error. The chain carries TRBV6-1 and TRBJ1-1; D is unresolved. The germline V gene encodes CDR1 MNHNS and CDR2 SASEGT. CDR3 length equals 13 residues. CDR3 nucleotides: TGTGCCAGCACTGAAGGTGCCCGAGGAGAAGCTTTCTTT. Its protein is CASTEGARGEAFF.

The genes are TRBV28 and TRBJ1-2; D unclear. With 6 bases removed from V and 4 bases from J, the gap between germline ends came to 24 bases. The CDR3 covers 17 residues. Germline V gives CDR1 MDHEN, CDR2 SYDVKM. CDR3 nucleotide sequence: TGTGCCAGCAGAACGATGAGTTCGGAGGCGAAACCCTATGGCTACACCTTC. Translating it yields CASRTMSSEAKPYGYTF.

This rearrangement joins TRBV11-2 to TRBJ1-1; maybe TRBD1 (5 bases). The CDR3 is made up of 16 amino acids. The V and J ends lost 1 base and 5 bases respectively, with 17 bases between them. Germline values: CDR1 SGHAT, CDR2 FQNNGV. The CDR3 DNA reads as TGTGCCAGCAGCTTAGGGGTCGCGGGGGGTGGTACTGAAGCTTTCTTT. Amino acid sequence: CASSLGVAGGGTEAFF.

The rearrangement joins TRBV27 to TRBJ2-3; tentative D call: TRBD2 (5 bases). Germline V gives CDR1 MNHEY, CDR2 SMNVEV (reference sequence). This CDR3 is 13 amino acids long. V gave up 5 bases and J gave up 9 bases, with 15 bases separating them. The CDR3 region has the DNA TGTGCCAGCAGTCCGCCACTAGTAAGCACGCAGTATTTT. Protein sequence: CASSPPLVSTQYF.

This chain joins TRBV4-2 and TRBJ1-2, with 8 bases that match TRBD1. From germline, CDR1 is LGHNA and CDR2 YNFKEQ. The V segment lost 0 bases and the J segment 10 bases; nucleotides outside the gene matches: 13. The CDR3 extends over 16 amino acids. Here the CDR3 DNA reads TGTGCCAGCAGCCAAGATCTTGCAGGGGGCCGGATCGACTACACCTTC. Translated: CASSQDLAGGRIDYTF.

This chain links TRBV6-5 with TRBJ1-1; no definite D call. Germline V gives CDR1 MNHEY, CDR2 SVGAGI. Trimming took 0 bases from V and 1 from J, leaving 9 bases between them. The length of the CDR3 is 15 residues. For the CDR3, the DNA is TGTGCCAGCAGTTACTCCCCAGCGACGAACACTGAAGCTTTCTTT. This sequence encodes CASSYSPATNTEAFF.

CDR3 amino acids: CASSITLGSARTGELFF. CDR3 in DNA: TGTGCCAGCAGCATAACCCTCGGGAGTGCTAGGACCGGGGAGCTGTTTTTT. The chain carries TRBV11-2 and TRBJ2-2, with a possible D match to TRBD2 (6 bases). The germline V gene has CDR1 SGHAT and CDR2 FQNNGV. Trimming removed 5 bases at V and 5 bases at J, with 21 bases between. CDR3 length equals 17 residues.

The chain couples TRBV11-2 to TRBJ1-2, with D possibly TRBD1 on 5 matching bases. Trimming removed 0 bases from V and 7 bases from J, with 12 bases in between. The CDR3 sequence is 14 residues long. Germline CDR1 and CDR2: SGHAT and FQNNGV. In DNA, the CDR3 is TGTGCCAGCAGCTTAGACGCAGGGTCGCGTGGCTACACCTTC. Amino acids: CASSLDAGSRGYTF. Full variable domain (rest looked up from reference TRBV11-2 and TRBJ1-2): EAGVAQSPRYKIIEKRQSVAFWCNPISGHATLYWYQQILGQGPKLLIQFQNNGVVDDSQLPKDRFSAERLKGVDSTLKIQPAKLEDSAVYLCASSLDAGSRGYTFGSGTRLTVV.

The chain uses TRBV3-1 (or the pseudogene TRBV3-2) and TRBJ1-1; the match to TRBD1 covers 7 bases. The CDR3 consists of 14 residues. J gave up 0 bases and V 6 bases, and 4 bases lay outside the gene matches. Germline loops: CDR1 LGHDT, CDR2 YNNKEL (reference sequence). CDR3 sequence reads: CASSRDSMNTEAFF. The CDR3, as DNA: TGTGCCAGCAGTCGGGACAGCATGAACACTGAAGCTTTCTTT.

The chain employs TRBV14 and TRBJ2-3; 11 positions match TRBD2. The CDR3 runs 16 residues. CDR1 and CDR2 from the germline V gene are SGHDN and FVKESK. Unmatched junction bases numbered 8, after V lost 4 bases and J lost 5 bases. CDR3 coding DNA: TGTGCCAGCAGCCCCGAACTAGCGGGAGTAGGAGATACGCAGTATTTT. Encoded protein: CASSPELAGVGDTQYF.

V usage is TRBV18 and J usage is TRBJ2-7, with D possibly TRBD1 on 5 matching bases. The germline CDR1 and CDR2 sequences are KGHSH and LQKENI. The CDR3 loop spans 15 amino acids. The germline V and J ends were trimmed by 6 bases and 2 bases, with 17 bases remaining between them. The CDR3 DNA follows: TGTGCCAGCTCTCCGGAGTGGACACGGACCTACGAGCAGTACTTC. Its translation is CASSPEWTRTYEQYF.

The rearrangement uses TRBV3-1 (or the pseudogene TRBV3-2) and TRBJ2-7, with 7 bases matching TRBD2. CDR1 and CDR2 (germline): LGHDT, YNNKEL (reference sequence). J lost 0 bases, V lost 1 base, and 3 bases had no gene match. The CDR3 extends over 15 amino acids. In nucleotides, the CDR3 is TGTGCCAGCAGCCAAGCTAGCGGACTCTCCTACGAGCAGTACTTC. Its translation: CASSQASGLSYEQYF.

The chain carries TRBV15 and TRBJ2-1; tentative D call: TRBD1 (5 bases). Per germline, CDR1 LNHNV and CDR2 YYDKDF (reference sequence). The germline V and J ends were trimmed by 0 bases and 5 bases, with 17 bases remaining between them. This CDR3 has 17 residues. DNA for the CDR3: TGTGCCACCAGCAGAGATAAAGGAGCAGGGCCCAACAATGAGCAGTTCTTC. The encoded protein is CATSRDKGAGPNNEQFF.

A note on this clone: An end of the junction does not agree with germline; a read error may underlie this. This chain joins TRBV10-3 and TRBJ1-5; unclear D gene. Germline loops: CDR1 ENHRY, CDR2 SYGVKD. This CDR3 contains 13 residues. As DNA, the CDR3 is TGTGCCAACAGTGACGGGGACAATCAGCCCCAGCATTTT. Its protein is CANSDGDNQPQHF.

The gene calls are TRBV2 and TRBJ1-1; D is undetermined. Trimming took off 6 bases at V and 4 bases at J, with 15 bases between the two ends. Germline CDR1 and CDR2: SNHLY and FYNNEI. The CDR3 is 14 amino acids. CDR3 region: CASSKGRDFTEAFF. The CDR3 DNA follows: TGTGCCAGCAGCAAAGGGAGGGATTTCACTGAAGCTTTCTTT.

V is TRBV28 and J is TRBJ1-1; D is perhaps TRBD1 (6 bases). V lost 4 bases and J lost 4, with 16 bases in between. CDR1 is MDHEN, CDR2 SYDVKM, per germline. The CDR3 length is 15 residues. CDR3 in amino acids: CASSYQQGSITEAFF. CDR3 coding DNA: TGTGCCAGCAGTTATCAACAGGGTAGTATCACTGAAGCTTTCTTT.

This clone was recorded only once. This chain uses TRBV7-3 with TRBJ2-5; TRBD2 aligns across 7 bases. CDR1 is SGHTA and CDR2 is FQGTGA in the germline V gene. The CDR3 spans 13 residues. V dropped 1 base and J dropped 5; count of bases not matched to a gene: 1. The chain's CDR3 is CASSLMGGETQYF. Written as DNA, the CDR3 is TGTGCCAGCAGCTTAATGGGAGGGGAGACCCAGTACTTC.